The 20 T cell receptor beta chains given below trace back to one sample, sequenced in a study of blood T cell repertoires in COVID-19. Generated by immunoSEQ multiplex PCR, the TCRdb table keeps only in-frame clones and is missing some. The profile shows roughly 98,000 clones, over 75% of them singletons. The sample taken for sequencing was peripheral blood. All receptors come from a human donor in a cohort sampled during active COVID-19.

This chain connects TRBV2 to TRBJ2-3, with D perhaps TRBD1 (6 bases). Looked up from germline, CDR1 is SNHLY and CDR2 is FYNNEI. The CDR3 totals 15 residues. The V gene lost 5 bases and the J gene lost 0 bases, with 12 bases spanning the gap. CDR3 sequence: CASSWTEPSTDTQYF. For the CDR3, the DNA is TGTGCCAGCAGTTGGACAGAACCAAGCACAGATACGCAGTATTTT.

The chain uses TRBV5-1 and TRBJ2-2, with no clear D. Germline lookup yields CDR1 SGHRS and CDR2 YFSETQ. This CDR3 region has 14 residues. The ends were cut back, 1 base at V and 5 bases at J, with 9 bases in the middle. CDR3 sequence reads: CASSLFPTTGELFF. The CDR3 DNA follows: TGCGCCAGCAGCTTGTTCCCTACGACCGGGGAGCTGTTTTTT.

The chain employs TRBV6-5 and TRBJ2-1; possibly TRBD2 for D (6 bases). Germline V gives CDR1 MNHEY, CDR2 SVGAGI. The CDR3 extends over 14 amino acids. V gave up 5 bases and J gave up 4 bases, with 12 bases separating them. The CDR3 is CASSPPGVYNEQFF. The CDR3 DNA is TGTGCCAGCAGTCCACCGGGAGTTTACAATGAGCAGTTCTTC.

This chain joins TRBV25-1 and TRBJ2-7; 11 bases line up with TRBD1. Germline V gene data show CDR1 as MGHDK and CDR2 as SYGVNS. Trimming cost V 5 bases and J 7 bases; bases outside gene matches: 7. This CDR3 comprises 14 residues. The CDR3 loop is CASSWGTGGKEQYF. The CDR3 bases are TGTGCCAGCAGTTGGGGGACAGGGGGTAAAGAGCAGTACTTC.

V and J are TRBV3-1 (or the pseudogene TRBV3-2) and TRBJ2-2; possible D gene TRBD1, 6 bases. The length of the CDR3 is 14 residues. Germline CDR1 LGHDT, CDR2 YNNKEL (reference sequence). V shed 4 bases and J shed 5 bases, with 11 bases lying between them. CDR3 region: CASSRRQGTGELFF. The CDR3 DNA reads TGTGCCAGCAGCCGTAGGCAGGGGACCGGGGAGCTGTTTTTT.

This rearrangement joins TRBV4-3 to TRBJ2-3; 8 nucleotides align to TRBD2. CDR3 size: 15 residues. Germline-derived CDR1 and CDR2 are LGHNA and YSLEER. V lost 1 base, J lost 3 bases, and 3 bases stayed unmatched. In nucleotides, the CDR3 is TGCGCCAGCAGCCAAGGGACTAGCCCTACAGATACGCAGTATTTT. It is translated as CASSQGTSPTDTQYF.

This clone was seen a single time. The chain couples TRBV6-5 to TRBJ2-2, with 9 bases aligning to TRBD2. CDR1 MNHEY and CDR2 SVGAGI come from the germline V gene. The CDR3 has 15 amino acids. The ends lost 8 bases at V and 4 bases at J; junction bases unmatched: 8. CDR3 in amino acids: CASGKAGGFTGELFF. The CDR3 DNA reads as TGTGCCAGCGGAAAAGCGGGGGGTTTCACCGGGGAGCTGTTTTTT.

This clone was seen a handful of times. This chain connects TRBV5-4 to TRBJ2-3; the D is unclear. CDR3 length: 15 amino acids. Looked up from germline, CDR1 is SGHNT and CDR2 is YYREEE (reference sequence). The V end was cut by 3 bases, the J end by 1 base, with 12 bases between. Here the CDR3 reads CASSSSAQGTDTQYF. Written as DNA, the CDR3 is TGTGCCAGCAGCTCTTCCGCGCAAGGCACAGATACGCAGTATTTT.

This clone was found a few times. The rearrangement links TRBV5-1 to TRBJ1-1, with TRBD1 matching 10 bases. This CDR3 contains 18 residues. Per germline, CDR1 SGHRS and CDR2 YFSETQ. The junction had 12 bases not matched to a gene; V was cut back by 1 base and J by 3 bases. This CDR3 is CASSLLPPGQGIDTEAFF. The CDR3 DNA is TGCGCCAGCAGCTTGCTACCACCGGGACAGGGGATTGACACTGAAGCTTTCTTT.

The rearrangement links TRBV5-1 to TRBJ1-4, with 8 bases matching TRBD1. V trimming: 4 bases; J trimming: 4 bases; junction bases outside the gene matches: 6. Germline V gene lookup returns CDR1 SGHRS and CDR2 YFSETQ. The CDR3 length is 15 residues. Here the CDR3 reads CASSPGTGLNEKLFF. The DNA of the CDR3 is TGCGCCAGCAGCCCCGGGACAGGACTTAATGAAAAACTGTTTTTT.

V and J are TRBV6-6 and TRBJ1-1, with a tentative D call TRBD1 (6 bases). V gave up 5 bases and J gave up 1 base, with 8 bases separating them. The CDR3 is 13 amino acids. In germline, CDR1 is MNHNY, CDR2 SVGAGI (reference sequence). CDR3 residues: CASSRGQNTEAFF. The CDR3 DNA follows: TGTGCCAGCAGTAGGGGACAGAACACTGAAGCTTTCTTT.

This clone showed up just a few times. The chain has TRBV5-1 and TRBJ2-3, with D perhaps TRBD1 (6 bases). CDR3 length: 15 residues. Germline-derived CDR1 and CDR2 are SGHRS and YFSETQ. The V end lost 3 bases, the J end lost 8 bases, and 19 bases lay between the germline ends. The CDR3 nucleotides read TGCGCCAGCAGCTCTGCTACTACCAGAGGGGGTACGCAGTATTTT. It is translated as CASSSATTRGGTQYF. The full variable domain, its missing parts supplied by reference TRBV5-1 and TRBJ2-3, is KAGVTQTPRYLIKTRGQQVTLSCSPISGHRSVSWYQQTPGQGLQFLFEYFSETQRNKGNFPGRFSGRQFSNSRSEMNVSTLELGDSALYLCASSSATTRGGTQYFGPGTRLTVL.

The chain employs TRBV5-1 and TRBJ1-2, with 7 bases identical to TRBD1. Trimming removed 2 bases from V and 3 bases from J; junction bases left unmatched: 7. This CDR3 has 15 residues. CDR1 is SGHRS and CDR2 is YFSETQ in the germline V gene. As DNA, the CDR3 is TGCGCCAGCAGCTTAACCGGGACAGAAGACTATGGCTACACCTTC. Translated: CASSLTGTEDYGYTF.

The chain has TRBV6-5 and TRBJ2-7; 9 bases line up with TRBD1. CDR3 length: 15 residues. V shed 7 bases and J 3 bases; nucleotides not matched to a gene: 10. Germline loops: CDR1 MNHEY, CDR2 SVGAGI. CDR3 residues: CASKSLAGQGYEQYF. The CDR3 DNA sequence: TGTGCCAGCAAGTCCTTGGCGGGACAGGGCTACGAGCAGTACTTC.

This sequence joins TRBV5-1 and TRBJ2-2; no reliable D call. Germline CDR1 is SGHRS and CDR2 is YFSETQ. The CDR3 has 17 residues. With 0 bases removed from V and 0 bases from J, the gap between germline ends came to 12 bases. Here the CDR3 reads CASSLAAAVANTGELFF. CDR3 sequence (DNA): TGCGCCAGCAGCTTGGCTGCCGCAGTCGCGAACACCGGGGAGCTGTTTTTT.

The chain combines TRBV5-1 with TRBJ1-4, with TRBD1 matching 7 bases. The junction had 5 bases not matched to a gene; V was cut back by 4 bases and J by 5 bases. CDR3 length: 14 residues. CDR1 SGHRS and CDR2 YFSETQ come from the germline V gene. The CDR3 is CASSRGTENEKLFF. CDR3 coding DNA: TGCGCCAGCAGCCGCGGGACAGAGAATGAAAAACTGTTTTTT. Complete variable domain (other parts from reference TRBV5-1 and TRBJ1-4): KAGVTQTPRYLIKTRGQQVTLSCSPISGHRSVSWYQQTPGQGLQFLFEYFSETQRNKGNFPGRFSGRQFSNSRSEMNVSTLELGDSALYLCASSRGTENEKLFFGSGTQLSVL.

This clone was counted only a few times. The chain couples TRBV24-1 to TRBJ2-7; a possible D gene is TRBD1 (6 bases). V was shortened by 4 bases and J by 2 bases, with 14 bases between the two germline ends. The CDR3 sequence is 15 residues long. The V gene's germline CDR1 is KGHDR and CDR2 SFDVKD. CDR3: CATSDSGQLTYEQYF. CDR3 sequence (DNA): TGTGCCACCAGTGACTCTGGACAGCTAACCTACGAGCAGTACTTC.

V is TRBV3-1 (or the pseudogene TRBV3-2) and J is TRBJ1-4, with a weak D call TRBD1 (6 bases). Trimming pared 6 bases from V and 7 bases from J, leaving 18 bases between. The CDR3 sequence is 15 residues long. CDR1 is LGHDT, CDR2 YNNKEL, per germline (reference sequence). Here the CDR3 reads CASRPQGRGGEKLFF. In DNA form, the CDR3 reads TGTGCCAGCAGACCACAGGGTCGGGGTGGTGAAAAACTGTTTTTT.

The rearrangement uses TRBV6-2 or TRBV6-3 and TRBJ2-5; TRBD2 matches 12 bases. Germline V gene lookup returns CDR1 MNHEY and CDR2 SVGEGT. V lost 5 bases and J lost 5; bases outside the gene matches: 12. The CDR3 extends over 17 amino acids. DNA of the CDR3: TGTGCCAGCAGTAGAGGACTAGCGGGGCACCTCTTCGAGACCCAGTACTTC. Its translation: CASSRGLAGHLFETQYF.

The V call is TRBV5-5, the J call TRBJ2-3; D is possibly TRBD2 (6 bases). Germline V gene data show CDR1 as SGHKS and CDR2 as YYEKEE (reference sequence). The CDR3 has 15 residues. Trimming pared 6 bases from V and 1 base from J, leaving 15 bases between. CDR3 DNA: TGTGCCAGCACTATGGGGGGACGGGGCACAGATACGCAGTATTTT. Translating gives CASTMGGRGTDTQYF.